The source of this TCR beta chain is a study of lymphopenia after photon versus proton radiotherapy. Whole-study findings and limits: Post-nadir diversity loss with photons came from oligoclonal expansion, particularly CD8+ Temra cells. Photon-treated patients lost naive T cells and TCR diversity; proton-treated stayed stable.

Sequencing was performed with immunoSEQ multiplex PCR; in TCRdb, only in-frame clones are kept and a portion is missing. The table shows 9,500 to 15,000 clones, with more than 80% occurring only once. Turning to this clone: No antigen is known for it.

Germline CDR1 is SGHRS and CDR2 is YFSETQ. V was clipped by 7 bases and J by 0 bases, with 8 bases between them. The length of the CDR3 is 14 residues. The TCR originated in a man aged 60-69 years with pancreatic cancer. The specimen was peripheral blood, collected from a patient treated with proton-based radiotherapy. The rearrangement links TRBV5-1 to TRBJ2-6; no definite D call. The CDR3 protein is CASRLVSGANVLTF. CDR3 DNA: TGCGCCAGCCGGCTAGTCTCTGGGGCCAACGTCCTGACTTTC.